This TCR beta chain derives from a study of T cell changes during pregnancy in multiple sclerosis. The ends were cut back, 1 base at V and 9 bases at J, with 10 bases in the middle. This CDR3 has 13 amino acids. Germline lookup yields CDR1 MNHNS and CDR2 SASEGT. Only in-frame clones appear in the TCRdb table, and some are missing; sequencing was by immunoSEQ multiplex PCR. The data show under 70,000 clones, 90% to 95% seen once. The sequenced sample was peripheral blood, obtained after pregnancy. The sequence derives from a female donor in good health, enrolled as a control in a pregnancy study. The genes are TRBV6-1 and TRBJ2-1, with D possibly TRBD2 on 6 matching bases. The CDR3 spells CASSEVEGPEQFF. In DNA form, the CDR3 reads TGTGCCAGCAGTGAAGTGGAGGGACCTGAGCAGTTCTTC.